The rows below give T cell receptor beta chains drawn from one sample of a study of cytomegalovirus exposure and HLA in healthy donors. Sequencing used immunoSEQ multiplex PCR; TCRdb keeps in-frame clones, though not all of them. Of 55,000 to 65,000 clones listed, more than 75% are singletons. Sequenced input: PBMCs. Receptors originate from a man between 18 and 35 years old in good health and CMV-seronegative. Each CDR3 is given with its conserved first and last residue. A D gene is named only where the DNA matches it firmly. The size of a clone is reported for some rows only, either as once, few or many, or as a class for expanded clones.

>TRBD2|.|TRBV6-5|TRBJ2-5
CASRSERERGETQYF
TGTGCCAGCAGATCCGAGCGGGAGCGAGGGGAGACCCAGTACTTC
>TRBD1|.|TRBV27|TRBJ2-7
CASSLQGASYEQYF
TGTGCCAGCAGTTTACAGGGGGCTTCCTACGAGCAGTACTTC
>.|.|TRBV29-1|TRBJ2-3
CSVVPREWGSTDMQYF
TGCAGCGTTGTACCCCGGGAGTGGGGTAGCACAGATATGCAGTATTTT
>.|.|TRBV14|TRBJ1-2
CASSQGPGEIFSYTF
TGTGCCAGCAGCCAAGGCCCAGGGGAGATTTTTAGCTACACCTTC
>.|.|TRBV28|TRBJ2-1
CASSFPSKVGWDIGALHEQFF
TGTGCCAGCAGTTTTCCTTCAAAGGTCGGCTGGGACATCGGGGCCCTGCATGAGCAGTTCTTC
>TRBD2|.|TRBV14|TRBJ2-7
CASSQDSGLAGDGEQYF
TGTGCCAGCAGCCAAGATTCTGGACTAGCGGGAGACGGCGAGCAGTACTTC
>TRBD2|.|TRBV7-3|TRBJ2-5
CASSLQGGPETQYF
TGTGCCAGCAGCTTACAGGGAGGGCCAGAGACCCAGTACTTC
>.|.|TRBV28|TRBJ2-7
CASSLLADSSYEQYF
TGTGCCAGCAGTTTATTAGCGGATAGCTCCTACGAGCAGTACTTC
>.|.|TRBV4-1|TRBJ1-1
CASSQTRAYGAEAFF
TGCGCCAGCAGCCAAACTAGGGCATATGGCGCTGAAGCTTTCTTT
>TRBD1|.|TRBV19|TRBJ1-2
CASSISEDRVFGYTF
TGTGCCAGTAGTATCAGTGAGGACAGGGTTTTTGGCTACACCTTC
>.|few|TRBV5-4|TRBJ1-1
CASGGQGGSKDEAFF
TGTGCCAGCGGAGGCCAGGGAGGATCGAAGGATGAAGCTTTCTTT
>.|.|TRBV9|TRBJ2-7
CASSVGTVSSYEQYF
TGTGCCAGCAGCGTAGGAACAGTAAGCTCCTACGAGCAGTACTTC
>TRBD2|.|TRBV30|TRBJ2-7
CAWSSGVGTPGQYF
TGTGCCTGGAGTAGCGGGGTGGGGACTCCGGGGCAGTACTTC
>.|.|TRBV2|TRBJ2-5
CASKTGSSETQYF
TGTGCCAGCAAAACAGGGTCTTCGGAGACCCAGTACTTC
>TRBD1|.|TRBV9|TRBJ1-1
CASSVGAGGWLNTEAFF
TGTGCCAGCAGCGTAGGTGCAGGGGGGTGGTTGAACACTGAAGCTTTCTTT
>.|.|TRBV11-2|TRBJ2-2
CASSLGGVGGTGELFF
TGTGCCAGCAGCTTAGGTGGGGTAGGGGGTACCGGGGAGCTGTTTTTT
>.|.|TRBV18|TRBJ2-3
CASSFQGSTDTQYF
TGTGCCAGCTCATTCCAGGGAAGCACAGATACGCAGTATTTT
>.|.|TRBV4-1|TRBJ2-7
CASSQDPRGERREQYF
TGCGCCAGCAGCCAAGACCCCAGGGGGGAAAGGCGGGAGCAGTACTTC
>TRBD2|.|TRBV27|TRBJ2-5
CASSFIAGTQETQYF
TGTGCCAGCAGTTTTATAGCGGGGACCCAAGAGACCCAGTACTTC
>TRBD2|.|TRBV4-2|TRBJ2-7
CASSQSVPTSGIIYEQYF
TGTGCCAGCAGCCAAAGTGTCCCCACTAGCGGGATTATCTACGAGCAGTACTTC
>.|.|TRBV5-6|TRBJ2-7
CASSFYGVGDTGQYF
TGTGCCAGCAGCTTCTATGGGGTGGGAGATACTGGGCAGTACTTC
>.|.|TRBV7-9|TRBJ2-5
CASRRGGKDQETQYF
TGTGCCAGCAGACGAGGGGGAAAAGACCAAGAGACCCAGTACTTC
>.|.|TRBV5-6|TRBJ2-7
CASSLGRSGEQYF
TGTGCCAGCAGCTTGGGGAGGTCAGGCGAGCAGTACTTC
>.|.|TRBV5-6|TRBJ1-5
CASRCPGDSNQPQHF
TGTGCCAGCAGATGCCCCGGGGATAGCAATCAGCCCCAGCATTTT
>TRBD1|.|TRBV6-5|TRBJ1-3
CASSKTGGVGNTIYF
TGTGCCAGCAGTAAGACAGGGGGCGTTGGAAACACCATATATTTT
>TRBD2|.|TRBV11-2|TRBJ2-2
CASNGLAGVTGELFF
TGTGCCAGCAACGGACTAGCGGGAGTTACCGGGGAGCTGTTTTTT
>TRBD2|.|TRBV13|TRBJ2-5
CASSKTNGTSGRARETQYF
TGTGCCAGCAGCAAAACCAATGGGACTAGCGGGAGGGCCCGGGAGACCCAGTACTTC
>.|.|TRBV28|TRBJ2-7
CAVSGDAIQYEQYF
TGTGCCGTCTCAGGGGACGCCATCCAATACGAGCAGTACTTC
>.|.|TRBV7-2|TRBJ2-1
CASSLGWGRGEQFF
TGTGCCAGCAGCTTAGGTTGGGGGCGCGGTGAGCAGTTCTTC
>.|.|TRBV4-2|TRBJ1-5
CASSHYRVGQPQHF
TGTGCCAGCAGCCATTACAGGGTCGGGCAGCCCCAGCATTTT
>TRBD2|.|TRBV11-3|TRBJ2-3
CASGRGPTDTQYF
TGTGCCAGCGGGAGGGGACCCACAGATACGCAGTATTTT
>TRBD2|.|TRBV9|TRBJ2-7
CASSSGSSYEQYF
TGTGCCAGTTCTAGCGGGAGCTCCTACGAGCAGTACTTC